The 9 T cell receptor beta chains below come from one sample, sequenced in a study of shared clonotypes between healthy human individuals. Produced via immunoSEQ multiplex PCR; TCRdb's table is partial and in-frame only. This sample has around 1.5 million clones; 95% to 99% occur once, and the top ten carry 0.4% to 0.55%. The specimen sequenced was naive CD4+ T cells sorted from blood. As for subset: CD45RA+ positively selected. These receptors came from a man aged 25-45 years in good health.

V and J are TRBV18 and TRBJ1-4; D is possibly TRBD1 (6 bases). Between the trimmed V and J ends, which lost 2 bases and 7 bases, there was a span of 11 bases. There are 14 residues in the CDR3. Per germline, CDR1 KGHSH and CDR2 LQKENI. The CDR3 region is CASSPGGASEKLFF. DNA for the CDR3: TGTGCCAGCTCACCAGGGGGCGCGAGTGAAAAACTGTTTTTT. Full variable domain (rest looked up from reference TRBV18 and TRBJ1-4): NAGVMQNPRHLVRRRGQEARLRCSPMKGHSHVYWYRQLPEEGLKFMVYLQKENIIDESGMPKERFSAEFPKEGPSILRIQQVVRGDSAAYFCASSPGGASEKLFFGSGTQLSVL.

In nucleotides, the CDR3 is TGTGCCAGCAGTCCAAACGCGGAAGCTTTCTTT. The encoded protein is CASSPNAEAFF. This chain uses TRBV6-6 with TRBJ1-1; D ambiguous. Germline V gene lookup returns CDR1 MNHNY and CDR2 SVGAGI (reference sequence). With 5 bases removed from V and 8 bases from J, the gap between germline ends came to 9 bases. This CDR3 is built from 11 residues.

The chain carries TRBV5-4 and TRBJ2-3; 10 bases line up with TRBD1. J gave up 2 bases and V 3 bases, and 6 bases lay outside the gene matches. This CDR3 spans 16 amino acids. CDR1 and CDR2 (germline): SGHNT, YYREEE (reference sequence). The CDR3 nucleotides read TGTGCCAGCAGCTCCCGGGACAGGGGTTTCACAGATACGCAGTATTTT. Amino acid sequence: CASSSRDRGFTDTQYF.

This rearrangement joins TRBV7-9 to TRBJ2-3; tentative D call: TRBD1 (6 bases). Germline CDR1 SEHNR, CDR2 FQNEAQ (reference sequence). V lost 5 bases and J lost 0, with 15 bases in between. This CDR3 region has 16 residues. The DNA for the CDR3 is TGTGCCAGCAGCCCAACCGGGACAACTAGCACAGATACGCAGTATTTT. Its protein product is CASSPTGTTSTDTQYF.

V is TRBV18 and J is TRBJ1-1, with D unclear. The V gene lost 3 bases and the J gene lost 4 bases, with 9 bases spanning the gap. Per germline, CDR1 KGHSH and CDR2 LQKENI. The CDR3 totals 13 residues. The DNA of the CDR3 is TGTGCCAGCTCACCGCCTACGAGCACTGAAGCTTTCTTT. Translation gives CASSPPTSTEAFF.

For this clone: Other DNA sequences within the sample encode an identical CDR3. Here the CDR3 DNA reads TGTGCCAGCAGCCACACCGGGGAGCTGTTTTTT. It yields the protein CASSHTGELFF. J is TRBJ2-2 and V is TRBV28, with D unclear. The V and J ends lost 6 bases and 3 bases respectively, with 2 bases between them. The CDR3 spans 11 residues. CDR1 MDHEN and CDR2 SYDVKM come from the germline V gene.

The chain is built from TRBV19 and TRBJ2-7; 7 positions match TRBD1. The CDR3 is made up of 13 amino acids. Germline-derived CDR1 and CDR2 are LNHDA and SQIVND (reference sequence). V gave up 4 bases and J gave up 4 bases; unmatched junction bases: 4. CDR3 region: CASSTGTVYEQYF. DNA of the CDR3: TGTGCCAGTAGTACGGGGACAGTTTACGAGCAGTACTTC.

This chain links TRBV10-1 with TRBJ2-3; 7 bases fit TRBD2. Looked up from germline, CDR1 is WNHNN and CDR2 is SYGVQD (reference sequence). With V trimmed by 5 bases and J by 5 bases, 4 bases remained unmatched. The CDR3 runs to 13 residues. CDR3 protein: CASSPGGGDTQYF. CDR3 nucleotides: TGCGCCAGCAGTCCGGGGGGAGGAGATACGCAGTATTTT.

Written as DNA, the CDR3 is TGCGCCAGCAGCACCGGGCCTCCGGGGGGCGAGCAGTACTTC. Translating it yields CASSTGPPGGEQYF. The chain carries TRBV5-1 and TRBJ2-7; 7 bases fit TRBD2. Germline lookup yields CDR1 SGHRS and CDR2 YFSETQ. J lost 6 bases, V lost 4 bases, and 10 bases had no gene match. The CDR3 sequence is 14 residues long. Full variable domain (outside the CDR3, taken from reference TRBV5-1 and TRBJ2-7): KAGVTQTPRYLIKTRGQQVTLSCSPISGHRSVSWYQQTPGQGLQFLFEYFSETQRNKGNFPGRFSGRQFSNSRSEMNVSTLELGDSALYLCASSTGPPGGEQYFGPGTRLTVT.